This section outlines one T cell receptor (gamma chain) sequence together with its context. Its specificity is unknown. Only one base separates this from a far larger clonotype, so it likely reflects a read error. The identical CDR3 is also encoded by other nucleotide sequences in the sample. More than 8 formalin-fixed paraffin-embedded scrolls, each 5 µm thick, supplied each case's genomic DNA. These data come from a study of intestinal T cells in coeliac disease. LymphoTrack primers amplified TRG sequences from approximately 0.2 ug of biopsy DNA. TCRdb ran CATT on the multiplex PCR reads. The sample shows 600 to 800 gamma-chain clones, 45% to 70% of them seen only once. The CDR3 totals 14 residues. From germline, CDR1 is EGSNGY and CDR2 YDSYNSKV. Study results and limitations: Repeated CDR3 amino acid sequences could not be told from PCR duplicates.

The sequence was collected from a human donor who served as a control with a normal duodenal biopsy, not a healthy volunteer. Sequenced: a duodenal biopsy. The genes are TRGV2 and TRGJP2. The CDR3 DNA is TGTGCCACCTGGGAGGGGGGTTCTAGTTGGATCAAGACATTT. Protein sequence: CATWEGGSSWIKTF.